A selection of T cell receptor beta chains follows, all from one sample in a study of blood T cell repertoires in COVID-19. Using immunoSEQ multiplex PCR, the repertoire was profiled, and TCRdb retains in-frame clones only, with some absent. The table lists some 130,000 clones, about 89% of them singletons. Sequenced sample: peripheral blood. These receptor sequences come from a man in his sixties with COVID-19, enrolled during active disease. CDR3s include the opening cysteine and the closing phenylalanine or tryptophan. Fields, in order: V gene, J gene, D gene, clone size, CDR3 DNA, CDR3 protein. The D gene is left open where the match is weak. Size is omitted from some rows. Given values are once, few, many or a class for expanded clones.

>TRBV7-6|TRBJ2-2|NA|once
TGTGCCAGCAGCTTGGGACAAGTCTACACCGGGGAGCTGTTTTTT
CASSLGQVYTGELFF
>TRBV3-1/TRBV3-2|TRBJ2-5|TRBD1|NA
TGTGCCAGCAGCCATGCGGGGACAGGGGGAGAGACCCAGTACTTC
CASSHAGTGGETQYF
>TRBV7-3|TRBJ2-2|TRBD2|NA
TGTGCCAGCAGCTTTAACTTAGCGGGGACTCACACCGGGGAGCTGTTTTTT
CASSFNLAGTHTGELFF
>TRBV7-9|TRBJ1-5|TRBD1|NA
TGTGCCAGCAGTTCGGACAGGGGCCCAGGTCAGCCCCAGCATTTT
CASSSDRGPGQPQHF
>TRBV10-1|TRBJ1-1|NA|NA
TGCGCCAGTAACAGGGCTATCGACACTGAAGCTTTCTTT
CASNRAIDTEAFF
>TRBV28|TRBJ2-2|TRBD1|NA
TGTGCCAGCAGGGGGCTTGGACAGGGGGACACCGGGGAGCTGTTTTTT
CASRGLGQGDTGELFF
>TRBV5-4|TRBJ2-5|NA|NA
TGTGCCAGCAGCCCAGACAGACAAGAGACCCAGTACTTC
CASSPDRQETQYF
>TRBV10-3|TRBJ2-7|TRBD2|NA
TGTGCCATCAGTGAGCCAATAGCGCGGGGGTCCTACGAGCAGTACTTC
CAISEPIARGSYEQYF
>TRBV29-1|TRBJ2-7|NA|once
TGCAGCGTTGAAGAGGGGCCAGGCAAGTCCTACGAGCAGTACTTC
CSVEEGPGKSYEQYF
>TRBV19|TRBJ2-3|NA|NA
TGTGCCAGTCAAGCGGTTCGGGCGACAGATACGCAGTATTTT
CASQAVRATDTQYF
>TRBV11-2|TRBJ1-2|NA|NA
TGTGCCAGCAGCTCAAACAGGGCGACCTATGGCTACACCTTC
CASSSNRATYGYTF
>TRBV5-6|TRBJ1-5|NA|NA
TGTGCCAGCAGCTTGAGCAGCAATCAGCCCCAGCATTTT
CASSLSSNQPQHF
>TRBV19|TRBJ1-3|NA|NA
TGTGCCAGTAGTGCGCCGGGGGGTCCCGATGCGGGAAACACCATATATTTT
CASSAPGGPDAGNTIYF
>TRBV30|TRBJ2-7|TRBD1|NA
TGTGCCTGGAGTGTACGCAGGGGGCACGAGCAGTACTTC
CAWSVRRGHEQYF
>TRBV19|TRBJ2-7|TRBD2|NA
TGTGCCAGTAGTATCCGGACTAGCGGGAGCTACGAGCAGTACTTC
CASSIRTSGSYEQYF
>TRBV30|TRBJ1-1|NA|once
TGTGCCTCCAACAGGGTAGGGGTGAGTGAAGCTTTCTTT
CASNRVGVSEAFF
>TRBV19|TRBJ1-5|NA|NA
TGTGCCAGTAGTAACGGGAGGGAGCCCCAGCATTTT
CASSNGREPQHF
>TRBV6-5|TRBJ2-1|NA|NA
TGTGCCAGCAGTTACTCGGCAGTCAATGAGCAGTTCTTC
CASSYSAVNEQFF
>TRBV5-1|TRBJ2-3|TRBD2|NA
TGCGCCAGCAGCTCCCCGGGGGGGGCGTCAGATACGCAGTATTTT
CASSSPGGASDTQYF
>TRBV3-1/TRBV3-2|TRBJ1-1|NA|few
TGTGCCAGCAGCCTCGTACAGGGAAATCAAGCTTTCTTT
CASSLVQGNQAFF
>TRBV4-3|TRBJ2-1|TRBD2|once
TGCGCCAGCAGCCAAGAATCCGGGACTAGAGTCGAGCAGTTCTTC
CASSQESGTRVEQFF
>TRBV2|TRBJ2-5|TRBD1|NA
TGTGCCAGCAGTGATGGGACAGGGACAGAGACCCAGTACTTC
CASSDGTGTETQYF
>TRBV18|TRBJ2-7|TRBD1|NA
TGTGCCAGCTCACCGGACAGGGCATCCTACGAGCAGTACTTC
CASSPDRASYEQYF
>TRBV6-5|TRBJ2-7|TRBD1|once
TGTGCCAGCAGTTTGACAGGGGGTGGCTACGAGCAGTACTTC
CASSLTGGGYEQYF